Below are 29 T cell receptor beta chains sequenced from a single sample in a study of T cell responses to AZD1222 COVID-19 vaccine. Profiled with immunoSEQ multiplex PCR; TCRdb holds only in-frame clones, not every one. The sample yields approximately 64,000 clones, less than 90% seen once. The sequenced sample was peripheral blood, obtained on day 0 of AZD1222 vaccination. These receptors originate from an adult in good health.

V is TRBV10-1 and J is TRBJ1-3, with TRBD1 matching 7 bases. Trimming at V came to 7 bases and at J to 7 bases, leaving 13 bases not matched to a gene. Germline loops: CDR1 WNHNN, CDR2 SYGVQD (reference sequence). CDR3 length: 15 amino acids. The CDR3 here is CASITTGDRGNTIYF. CDR3 in DNA: TGCGCCAGCATTACCACAGGGGATCGTGGGAACACCATATATTTT.

This sequence joins TRBV21-1 and TRBJ1-5; the DNA was not compared with TRBD1, the D call given in the table. TRBV21-1 is recorded as a pseudogene. The CDR3 sequence is 16 residues long. For the CDR3, the DNA is TGTGCCAGCAGGACAGGGGCCTGCTATAGCAATCAGCCCCAGCATTTT. Amino acid sequence: CASRTGACYSNQPQHF.

The gene calls are TRBV10-2 and TRBJ2-7; TRBD1 matches at 10 bases. The CDR3 loop spans 15 amino acids. V gave up 6 bases and J gave up 1 base; unmatched junction bases: 6. Germline assignment: CDR1 WSHSY and CDR2 SAAADI. The CDR3 DNA is TGCGCCAGCAGGGAGACAGGGGGCTTATCCTACGAGCAGTACTTC. This encodes CASRETGGLSYEQYF.

The V gene is TRBV25-1, the J gene TRBJ1-1; a weak D match, TRBD1 (6 bases). The V gene's germline CDR1 is MGHDK and CDR2 SYGVNS. The CDR3 spans 16 residues. The V end was cut by 1 base, the J end by 5 bases, with 17 bases between. The CDR3 DNA is TGTGCCAGCAGTGAATTGGATCAGGGGAAGGTGACTGAAGCTTTCTTT. Translation: CASSELDQGKVTEAFF.

The V and J genes are TRBV5-1 and TRBJ1-4, with TRBD1 matching 7 bases. J lost 4 bases, V lost 0 bases, and 9 bases had no gene match. The germline V gene encodes CDR1 SGHRS and CDR2 YFSETQ. This CDR3 spans 17 amino acids. The CDR3, as DNA: TGCGCCAGCAGCTTGGTACCCGGAACAGGGGATAATGAAAAACTGTTTTTT. Protein product: CASSLVPGTGDNEKLFF.

This clone was recorded only once. The CDR3 here is CASSIGSGQGTYEQYF. CDR3 DNA sequence: TGTGCCAGTAGTATAGGGTCGGGACAGGGAACCTACGAGCAGTACTTC. The J gene is TRBJ2-7, the V gene TRBV19, with 9 bases fitting TRBD1. Germline CDR1 LNHDA, CDR2 SQIVND (reference sequence). This CDR3 is 16 amino acids long. With 1 base clipped from V and 2 bases from J, the junction kept 6 bases outside the gene matches.

The chain carries TRBV7-3 and TRBJ1-2, with TRBD1 matching over 10 bases. V lost 4 bases and J lost 5; bases outside the gene matches: 1. The CDR3 extends over 13 amino acids. Per germline, CDR1 SGHTA and CDR2 FQGTGA. The CDR3, as DNA: TGTGCCAGCAGCTGGGACAGGGGATATGGCTACACCTTC. It encodes CASSWDRGYGYTF. Full variable domain (missing parts from reference TRBV7-3 and TRBJ1-2): GAGVSQTPSNKVTEKGKYVELRCDPISGHTALYWYRQSLGQGPEFLIYFQGTGAADDSGLPNDRFFAVRPEGSVSTLKIQRTERGDSAVYLCASSWDRGYGYTFGSGTRLTVV.

The gene calls are TRBV29-1 and TRBJ2-3; 11 nucleotides align to TRBD2. This CDR3 is built from 14 residues. After removal of 4 bases from V and 2 bases from J, the junction contained 2 bases not matched to a gene. CDR1 is SQVTM and CDR2 is ANQGSEA in the germline V gene. CDR3 residues: CSVATSGVTDTQYF. CDR3 coding DNA: TGCAGCGTTGCGACTAGCGGGGTCACAGATACGCAGTATTTT.

The chain employs TRBV28 and TRBJ1-2; D call uncertain. V shed 2 bases and J shed 7 bases, with 14 bases lying between them. The CDR3 length is 14 residues. Germline values: CDR1 MDHEN, CDR2 SYDVKM. The CDR3 spells CASSLVEGIFGYTF. CDR3 bases: TGTGCCAGCAGTTTAGTTGAGGGTATTTTTGGCTACACCTTC.

The J gene is TRBJ1-6, the V gene TRBV19, with a tentative D call TRBD1 (6 bases). CDR1 and CDR2 from the germline V gene are LNHDA and SQIVND (reference sequence). The CDR3 is 14 residues long. Between the trimmed V and J ends, which lost 8 bases and 9 bases, there was a span of 17 bases. DNA of the CDR3: TGTGCCAGTCAAGGGGGAAACTTAGTTTCACCCCTCCACTTT. This encodes CASQGGNLVSPLHF.

V usage is TRBV5-1 and J usage is TRBJ1-5, with 7 positions matching TRBD1. V lost 0 bases, J lost 4 bases, and 7 bases stayed unmatched. Germline V gives CDR1 SGHRS, CDR2 YFSETQ. The length of the CDR3 is 16 residues. CDR3 nucleotide sequence: TGCGCCAGCAGCTTGGGTCTACCACAGGGGAATCAGCCCCAGCATTTT. The encoded protein is CASSLGLPQGNQPQHF.

The V and J genes are TRBV7-9 and TRBJ1-5, with TRBD1 as a possible D gene (5 bases). Germline V gene sequence: CDR1 SEHNR, CDR2 FQNEAQ (reference sequence). Trimming took off 6 bases at V and 3 bases at J, with 12 bases between the two ends. This CDR3 has 14 amino acids. CDR3 loop: CASSPPGLNQPQHF. The CDR3 DNA follows: TGTGCCAGCAGTCCACCGGGACTCAATCAGCCCCAGCATTTT.

This clone was seen only a few times. J is TRBJ1-1 and V is TRBV6-1, with D uncertain. The V gene lost 2 bases and the J gene lost 6 bases, with 16 bases spanning the gap. The CDR3 runs to 15 residues. Germline loops: CDR1 MNHNS, CDR2 SASEGT. The CDR3 region has the DNA TGTGCCAGCAGTGAACTCCTTAGCGCAAAGGCTGAAGCTTTCTTT. Translation gives CASSELLSAKAEAFF.

The rearrangement joins TRBV7-9 to TRBJ1-2, with D possibly TRBD1 on 6 matching bases. The germline V gene has CDR1 SEHNR and CDR2 FQNEAQ (reference sequence). The germline V and J ends were trimmed by 5 bases and 4 bases, with 17 bases remaining between them. This CDR3 is built from 15 residues. The CDR3 nucleotides are TGTGCCAGCAGCACCACCGTTGGGGGGCTCTATGGCTACACCTTC. This codes for CASSTTVGGLYGYTF.

This chain connects TRBV28 to TRBJ1-2; D is unclear. CDR1 is MDHEN and CDR2 is SYDVKM in the germline V gene. CDR3 length equals 13 residues. V was cut by 4 bases and J by 8 bases, with 14 bases left in between. This chain's CDR3 is CASSSGAPGGYTF. CDR3 DNA sequence: TGTGCCAGCAGTTCTGGCGCCCCGGGGGGCTACACCTTC.

The chain has TRBV24-1 and TRBJ2-1; the D gene is possibly TRBD2 (7 bases). The CDR3 runs to 17 residues. Germline V lookup: CDR1 KGHDR, CDR2 SFDVKD. V was trimmed by 2 bases and J by 6 bases, leaving 19 bases between them. The CDR3 DNA follows: TGTGCCACCAGTGATTCTGAGGGGGGGGGAACTCTCAATGAGCAGTTCTTC. Protein: CATSDSEGGGTLNEQFF.

The chain recombines TRBV9 with TRBJ2-1, with 7 bases aligning to TRBD1. CDR1 is SGDLS and CDR2 is YYNGEE in the germline V gene. V trimming: 2 bases; J trimming: 5 bases; junction bases outside the gene matches: 10. The CDR3 is 16 amino acids. CDR3 loop: CASSVRPGQRNNEQFF. CDR3 coding DNA: TGTGCCAGCAGCGTCCGGCCGGGACAGCGAAACAATGAGCAGTTCTTC.

V usage is TRBV4-2 and J usage is TRBJ2-2; D gene uncertain. Between the trimmed V and J ends, which lost 1 base and 6 bases, there was a span of 9 bases. The length of the CDR3 is 14 residues. Germline loops: CDR1 LGHNA, CDR2 YNFKEQ. The CDR3 DNA reads TGTGCCAGCAGCCAAGCGGGTAGTGCCGGGGAGCTGTTTTTT. This encodes CASSQAGSAGELFF.

This clone was detected only once. The chain joins TRBV18 to TRBJ2-1, with 8 bases lining up with TRBD1. Per the germline V gene, CDR1 is KGHSH and CDR2 is LQKENI. Trimming at V came to 0 bases and at J to 7 bases, leaving 5 bases not matched to a gene. CDR3 size: 15 residues. DNA of the CDR3: TGTGCCAGCTCACCACCGGCACAGGGGGGAAATGAGCAGTTCTTC. This encodes CASSPPAQGGNEQFF.

The chain links TRBV6-5 to TRBJ1-1; D call uncertain. Germline values: CDR1 MNHEY, CDR2 SVGAGI. Trimming took 4 bases from V and 1 from J, leaving 7 bases between them. The CDR3 length is 13 residues. CDR3 sequence reads: CASSSQQNTEAFF. CDR3 bases: TGTGCCAGCAGTTCTCAACAGAACACTGAAGCTTTCTTT.

The chain links TRBV27 to TRBJ2-1, with D uncertain. This CDR3 is built from 14 residues. The germline V gene encodes CDR1 MNHEY and CDR2 SMNVEV (reference sequence). The V end was cut by 0 bases, the J end by 3 bases, with 6 bases between. CDR3 in amino acids: CASSLSASYNEQFF. The CDR3 DNA follows: TGTGCCAGCAGTTTATCGGCCAGCTACAATGAGCAGTTCTTC.

V and J are TRBV6-5 and TRBJ2-4, with 12 bases matching TRBD2. V lost 6 bases to trimming and J lost 6 bases; unmatched junction nucleotides: 6. Germline CDR1 and CDR2: MNHEY and SVGAGI. The CDR3 loop spans 15 amino acids. CDR3 coding DNA: TGTGCCAGCAGCTCGATGACTAGCGGGGGAAACATTCAGTACTTC. It specifies CASSSMTSGGNIQYF.

The gene calls are TRBV5-4 and TRBJ1-5; 9 bases align to TRBD1. The CDR3 sequence is 16 residues long. Germline values: CDR1 SGHNT, CDR2 YYREEE (reference sequence). Trimming at V came to 2 bases and at J to 4 bases, leaving 7 bases not matched to a gene. DNA of the CDR3: TGTGCCAGCAGCTTCGGAGGGACAGGGACTAATCAGCCCCAGCATTTT. Residues: CASSFGGTGTNQPQHF.

The genes are TRBV5-1 and TRBJ2-3; 10 nucleotides line up with TRBD2. Per the germline V gene, CDR1 is SGHRS and CDR2 is YFSETQ. This CDR3 is 17 amino acids long. The V and J ends lost 2 bases and 0 bases, in that order; junction bases with no gene match: 6. CDR3 DNA: TGCGCCAGCAGCTTAACAGCGGGGGGGCCTAGCACAGATACGCAGTATTTT. The encoded protein is CASSLTAGGPSTDTQYF.

DNA for the CDR3: TGTGCCAGCAGTTTTACCGGTGAAAAACTGTTTTTT. This translates into CASSFTGEKLFF. This chain joins TRBV12-3 or TRBV12-4 and TRBJ1-4; D is ambiguous. The CDR3 is made up of 12 amino acids. The V end lost 3 bases, the J end lost 7 bases, and 6 bases lay between the germline ends.

V is TRBV6-2 or TRBV6-3 and J is TRBJ1-2, with D unclear. Germline lookup yields CDR1 MNHEY and CDR2 SVGEGT. Trimming cost V 0 bases and J 1 base, with 15 bases left between them. This CDR3 has 17 amino acids. The CDR3 DNA reads as TGTGCCAGCAGTTACTCTTCGAGGGCCTCCCATAACTATGGCTACACCTTC. As protein: CASSYSSRASHNYGYTF.

The chain carries TRBV28 and TRBJ1-2; the D gene is possibly TRBD1 (6 bases). V was trimmed by 5 bases and J by 4 bases, leaving 14 bases between them. Germline CDR1 is MDHEN and CDR2 is SYDVKM. The CDR3 is made up of 14 amino acids. The CDR3 loop reads CASSEEGGLYGYTF. The CDR3 bases are TGTGCCAGCAGTGAAGAAGGGGGGCTCTATGGCTACACCTTC.

The chain joins TRBV9 to TRBJ2-1; D possibly corresponds to TRBD1 (5 bases). Germline CDR1 and CDR2: SGDLS and YYNGEE. V was trimmed by 4 bases and J by 0 bases, leaving 14 bases between them. CDR3 length equals 16 residues. As DNA, the CDR3 is TGTGCCAGCAGCCTTAGGGGTGATAGCTCCTACAATGAGCAGTTCTTC. It specifies CASSLRGDSSYNEQFF.

The rearrangement uses TRBV15 and TRBJ1-3; D gene ambiguous. Germline V lookup: CDR1 LNHNV, CDR2 YYDKDF (reference sequence). The CDR3 totals 17 residues. The V and J ends lost 5 bases and 2 bases respectively, with 19 bases between them. The CDR3 DNA follows: TGTGCCACCAGCCCGGGAACGCGGGGAGGGACTGGAAACACCATATATTTT. Encoded protein: CATSPGTRGGTGNTIYF.